This section outlines one T cell receptor beta chain sequence together with its context. This record comes from a study of CD8 T cells in Susac syndrome. Sequencing of TCR beta covered CD8+ and CD4+ T cells obtained from blood. TEMRA cells were enriched by FACS, and CD4+ and CD8+ T cells were negatively isolated. About 0.5 to 1 ug RNA was reverse transcribed with random hexamers. The TCR beta CDR3 was amplified by immunoSEQ multiplex PCR across 54 Vbeta, 13 Jbeta. In TCRdb, the immunoSEQ multiplex PCR reads were re-called with MiXCR into one record per CDR3 protein. The data show around 62,000 distinct CDR3 sequences, with around 94% seen just once and roughly 0.2% held by the top ten. CDR1 is SGHRS and CDR2 is YFSETQ in the germline V gene. This CDR3 has 16 residues. Trimming shortened V by 0 bases and J by 0 bases, and 13 bases separated the two germline ends.

V is TRBV5-1 and J is TRBJ2-7; maybe TRBD1 (6 bases). This TCR was recovered from a human donor in good health. The specimen sequenced was CD8+ T cells from PBMCs. Here the CDR3 DNA reads TGCGCCAGCAGCTTGGGACCTTTGGACAGCTCCTACGAGCAGTACTTC. This translates into CASSLGPLDSSYEQYF.